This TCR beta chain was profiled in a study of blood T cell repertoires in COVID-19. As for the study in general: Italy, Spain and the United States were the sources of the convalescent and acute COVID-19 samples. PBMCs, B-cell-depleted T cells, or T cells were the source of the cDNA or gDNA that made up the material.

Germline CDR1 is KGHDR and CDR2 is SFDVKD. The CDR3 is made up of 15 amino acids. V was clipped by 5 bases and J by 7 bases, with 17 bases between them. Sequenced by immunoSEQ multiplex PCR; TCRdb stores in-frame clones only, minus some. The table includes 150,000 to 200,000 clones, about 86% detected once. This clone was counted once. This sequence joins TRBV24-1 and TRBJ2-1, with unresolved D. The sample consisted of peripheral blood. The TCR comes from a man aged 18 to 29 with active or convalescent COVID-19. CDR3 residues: CATSAPPQAGNEQFF. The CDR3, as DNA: TGTGCCACCAGTGCCCCCCCCCAAGCAGGAAATGAGCAGTTCTTC.